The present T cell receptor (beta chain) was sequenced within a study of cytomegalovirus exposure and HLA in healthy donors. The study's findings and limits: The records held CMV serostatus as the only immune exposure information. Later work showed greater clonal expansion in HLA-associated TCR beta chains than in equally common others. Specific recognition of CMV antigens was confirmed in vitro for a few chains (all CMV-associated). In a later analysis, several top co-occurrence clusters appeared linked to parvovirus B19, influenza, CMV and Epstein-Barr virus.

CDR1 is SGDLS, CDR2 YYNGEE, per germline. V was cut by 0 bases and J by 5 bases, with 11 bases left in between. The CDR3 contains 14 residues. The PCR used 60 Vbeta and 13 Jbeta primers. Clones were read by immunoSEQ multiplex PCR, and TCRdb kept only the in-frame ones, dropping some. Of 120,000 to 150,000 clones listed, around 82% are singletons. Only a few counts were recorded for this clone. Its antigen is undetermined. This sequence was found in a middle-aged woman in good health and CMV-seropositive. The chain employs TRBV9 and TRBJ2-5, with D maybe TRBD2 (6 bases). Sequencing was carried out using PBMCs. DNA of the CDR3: TGTGCCAGCAGCGTAGGCCCCCGGGGGGAGACCCAGTACTTC. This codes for CASSVGPRGETQYF.